What follows are 16 T cell receptor beta chains derived from one specimen sequenced in a study of brain T cells in children with intractable seizures. Only in-frame clones appear in the TCRdb table, and some are missing; sequencing was by immunoSEQ multiplex PCR. The sample shows 300,000 to 400,000 clones, more than 85% of them seen only once. Time point denoted: blood from clinic visit 5 months post-surgery; TSC patient then seizure free. The sample consisted of peripheral blood, taken 4 to 5 months after surgery. The receptors come from a boy under two years old with tuberous sclerosis and intractable seizures.

On this clone itself: Distinct nucleotide sequences in the sample also encode this CDR3. The V and J genes are TRBV6-5 and TRBJ2-7; D unclear. The CDR3 consists of 12 residues. Germline V lookup: CDR1 MNHEY, CDR2 SVGAGI. Deletions cut 4 bases from V and 2 bases from J, with 6 bases between. CDR3 sequence: CASSSRAYEQYF. The CDR3 DNA follows: TGTGCCAGCAGTTCCCGGGCCTACGAGCAGTACTTC.

This clone has only a few counts. This rearrangement joins TRBV19 to TRBJ2-1; no clear D. V lost 10 bases, J lost 6 bases, and 10 bases lay in between. The germline CDR1 and CDR2 sequences are LNHDA and SQIVND (reference sequence). This CDR3 is 11 amino acids long. The CDR3 loop reads CATILFNEQFF. CDR3 DNA sequence: TGTGCCACTATCCTTTTCAATGAGCAGTTCTTC.

The chain recombines TRBV29-1 with TRBJ1-2, with 8 bases that match TRBD1. Germline V CDR1 and CDR2: SQVTM, ANQGSEA. V shed 5 bases and J 8 bases; nucleotides not matched to a gene: 19. The CDR3 totals 16 residues. This CDR3 is CSVRNPMDREQGGYTF. The CDR3 DNA reads TGCAGCGTTCGCAATCCTATGGACAGGGAACAAGGAGGCTACACCTTC. Full variable domain (rest looked up from reference TRBV29-1 and TRBJ1-2): SAVISQKPSRDICQRGTSLTIQCQVDSQVTMMFWYRQQPGQSLTLIATANQGSEATYESGFVIDKFPISRPNLTFSTLTVSNMSPEDSSIYLCSVRNPMDREQGGYTFGSGTRLTVV.

This sequence joins TRBV9 and TRBJ1-1; the D is unclear. In germline, CDR1 is SGDLS, CDR2 YYNGEE. This CDR3 has 14 amino acids. The ends were cut back, 0 bases at V and 4 bases at J, with 10 bases in the middle. The CDR3 region is CASSVEGFGTEAFF. The CDR3 DNA reads as TGTGCCAGCAGCGTAGAAGGCTTCGGCACTGAAGCTTTCTTT.

The rearrangement uses TRBV5-4 and TRBJ2-1, with TRBD1 as a possible D gene (5 bases). This CDR3 has 15 amino acids. Germline V gene sequence: CDR1 SGHNT, CDR2 YYREEE (reference sequence). Trimming took 2 bases from V and 4 from J, leaving 13 bases between them. The CDR3 DNA follows: TGTGCCAGCAGCTTCTTACAGGACCTTTACAATGAGCAGTTCTTC. It translates to CASSFLQDLYNEQFF.

The chain employs TRBV10-3 and TRBJ2-5; D is possibly TRBD1 (6 bases). Germline assignment: CDR1 ENHRY and CDR2 SYGVKD. V was trimmed by 4 bases and J by 5 bases, leaving 17 bases between them. The CDR3 contains 15 residues. The CDR3 DNA is TGTGCCATCAGTGCCCTGAACCAGGGGACGGAGACCCAGTACTTC. Amino acid sequence: CAISALNQGTETQYF.

V gene TRBV2 combines with J gene TRBJ2-7; TRBD1 matches at 7 bases. Trimming removed 7 bases from V and 1 base from J; junction bases left unmatched: 4. CDR1 is SNHLY, CDR2 FYNNEI, per germline. This CDR3 is 13 amino acids long. CDR3 sequence (DNA): TGTGCCAGCATGCAGACAGGGTCCTACGAGCAGTACTTC. The encoded protein is CASMQTGSYEQYF.

This clone has a single count. The gene calls are TRBV19 and TRBJ1-5; D may be TRBD1 (6 bases). The germline gives CDR1 LNHDA, CDR2 SQIVND (reference sequence). The CDR3 length is 16 residues. The V end lost 5 bases, the J end lost 1 base, and 15 bases lay between the germline ends. The CDR3 is CASSGPRGTSNQPQHF. CDR3 DNA: TGTGCCAGTAGTGGCCCCAGGGGAACGAGCAATCAGCCCCAGCATTTT.

The chain joins TRBV30 to TRBJ1-1; D is uncertain. Germline CDR1 reads GTSNPN; CDR2 reads SVGIG (reference sequence). Trimming stripped 0 bases from V and 5 bases from J, with 10 bases between. The CDR3 spans 13 residues. The DNA of the CDR3 is TGTGCCTGGAGTGTACAAGGGTGGACTGAAGCTTTCTTT. The encoded protein is CAWSVQGWTEAFF. Based on the CDR3 plus reference TRBV30 and TRBJ1-1, the full variable domain is SQTIHQWPATLVQPVGSPLSLECTVEGTSNPNLYWYRQAAGRGLQLLFYSVGIGQISSEVPQNLSASRPQDRQFILSSKKLLLSDSGFYLCAWSVQGWTEAFFGQGTRLTVV.

The chain couples TRBV19 to TRBJ1-2; D not resolved. The CDR3 is made up of 13 amino acids. V was trimmed by 2 bases and J by 4 bases, leaving 8 bases between them. The germline V gene encodes CDR1 LNHDA and CDR2 SQIVND (reference sequence). This CDR3 reads CASSIPAAYGYTF. CDR3 DNA sequence: TGTGCCAGTAGTATACCGGCAGCCTATGGCTACACCTTC. Combining the CDR3 with reference TRBV19 and TRBJ1-2 gives the whole variable domain DGGITQSPKYLFRKEGQNVTLSCEQNLNHDAMYWYRQDPGQGLRLIYYSQIVNDFQKGDIAEGYSVSREKKESFPLTVTSAQKNPTAFYLCASSIPAAYGYTFGSGTRLTVV.

The chain combines TRBV9 with TRBJ2-3, with 10 bases aligning to TRBD2. This CDR3 spans 20 amino acids. V was pared by 3 bases and J by 1 base, with 17 bases of the junction left unmatched. Germline-derived CDR1 and CDR2 are SGDLS and YYNGEE. In DNA, the CDR3 is TGTGCCAGCAGCGACCCCCTTTGGCTAGCGGGAGACATGGGCACAGATACGCAGTATTTT. Translation gives CASSDPLWLAGDMGTDTQYF.

The genes are TRBV7-4 and TRBJ2-7, with 8 bases matching TRBD2. The length of the CDR3 is 18 residues. The V gene end was trimmed by 0 bases and the J gene end by 3 bases; junction bases not matched to a gene: 13. The germline V gene has CDR1 SGHVT and CDR2 SQSDAQ. CDR3 region: CASSLATSVERGGYEQYF. The DNA for the CDR3 is TGTGCCAGCAGCTTAGCGACTAGCGTAGAGAGGGGGGGCTACGAGCAGTACTTC.

The chain links TRBV7-9 to TRBJ2-7; D is perhaps TRBD2 (6 bases). The CDR3 is 18 amino acids. The ends were cut back, 2 bases at V and 2 bases at J, with 22 bases in the middle. Germline lookup yields CDR1 SEHNR and CDR2 FQNEAQ (reference sequence). CDR3 loop: CASSLWDSWGFGTYEQYF. The DNA for the CDR3 is TGTGCCAGCAGCTTATGGGACTCCTGGGGTTTCGGAACCTACGAGCAGTACTTC.

V and J are TRBV11-3 and TRBJ2-5, with 12 bases matching TRBD2. Trimming cost V 1 base and J 5 bases; bases outside gene matches: 5. Per the germline V gene, CDR1 is SGHNT and CDR2 is YENEEA. The CDR3 is 16 residues long. CDR3 coding DNA: TGTGCCAGCAGCTTAGGGACTAGCGGGAATTACGAGACCCAGTACTTC. It encodes CASSLGTSGNYETQYF.

Here the CDR3 reads CASSPLASTDTQYF. The CDR3 nucleotides are TGCGCCAGCAGCCCACTAGCTAGCACAGATACGCAGTATTTT. The chain couples TRBV5-1 to TRBJ2-3; a possible D gene is TRBD2 (6 bases). Between the trimmed V and J ends, which lost 4 bases and 0 bases, there was a span of 9 bases. The CDR3 runs 14 residues. The germline gives CDR1 SGHRS, CDR2 YFSETQ.

The V and J genes are TRBV7-9 and TRBJ1-6; 9 bases map to TRBD1. The germline V gene encodes CDR1 SEHNR and CDR2 FQNEAQ (reference sequence). V lost 4 bases, J lost 10 bases, and 14 bases stayed unmatched. This CDR3 is 17 amino acids long. CDR3 DNA sequence: TGTGCCAGCAGCTCAGACCCGCAGGGACAGGGAACATCACCCCTCCACTTT. It is translated as CASSSDPQGQGTSPLHF.